The table lists the clone carrying this TCR beta chain with a few counts. This sample was included in a study of response to subunit inactivated influenza vaccine. TCRdb analysed the RT-PCR reads with MiXCR anew, one entry per CDR3 protein. The sample contains fewer than 650,000 distinct CDR3 sequences, over 10% of which appear only once. The CDR3 extends over 19 amino acids. The J segment lost 2 bases and the V segment lost 6 bases, leaving 19 bases of the junction unmatched. The germline V gene encodes CDR1 DFQATT and CDR2 SNEGSKA (reference sequence). The TCR originated in a man aged 50 or older who received an inactivated influenza vaccine. The material sequenced was PBMCs from blood, taken around seven weeks after vaccination. V usage is TRBV20-1 and J usage is TRBJ1-5, with 10 positions matching TRBD1. The CDR3 DNA reads TGCAGTGCCCCCTGGGCCCAAGGACAGGGGGAGTCTCGCAATCAGCCCCAGCATTTT. This encodes CSAPWAQGQGESRNQPQHF.